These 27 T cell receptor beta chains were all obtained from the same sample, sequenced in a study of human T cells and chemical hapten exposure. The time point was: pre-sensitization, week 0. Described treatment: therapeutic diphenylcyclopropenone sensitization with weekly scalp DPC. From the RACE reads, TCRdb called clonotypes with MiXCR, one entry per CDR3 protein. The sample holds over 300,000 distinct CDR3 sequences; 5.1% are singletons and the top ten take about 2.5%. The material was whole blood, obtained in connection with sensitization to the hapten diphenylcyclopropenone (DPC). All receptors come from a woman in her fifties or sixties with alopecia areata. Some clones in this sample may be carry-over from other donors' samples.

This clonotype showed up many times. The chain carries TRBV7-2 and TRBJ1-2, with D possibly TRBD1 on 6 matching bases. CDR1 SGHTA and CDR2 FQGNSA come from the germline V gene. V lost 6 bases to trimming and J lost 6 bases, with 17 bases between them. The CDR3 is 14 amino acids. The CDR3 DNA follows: TGTGCCAGCAGTTCCCCGGGACACCCTAATGGCTACACCTTC. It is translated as CASSSPGHPNGYTF. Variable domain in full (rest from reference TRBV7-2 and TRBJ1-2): GAGVSQSPSNKVTEKGKDVELRCDPISGHTALYWYRQSLGQGLEFLIYFQGNSAPDKSGLPSDRFSAERTGGSVSTLTIQRTQQEDSAVYLCASSSPGHPNGYTFGSGTRLTVV.

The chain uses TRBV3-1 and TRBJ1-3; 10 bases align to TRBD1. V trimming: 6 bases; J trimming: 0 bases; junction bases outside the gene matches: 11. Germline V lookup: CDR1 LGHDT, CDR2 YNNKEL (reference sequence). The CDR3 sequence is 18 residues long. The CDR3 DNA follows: TGTGCCAGCAGTCAGTTCTTACGGACAGGGGGCTCTGGAAACACCATATATTTT. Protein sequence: CASSQFLRTGGSGNTIYF.

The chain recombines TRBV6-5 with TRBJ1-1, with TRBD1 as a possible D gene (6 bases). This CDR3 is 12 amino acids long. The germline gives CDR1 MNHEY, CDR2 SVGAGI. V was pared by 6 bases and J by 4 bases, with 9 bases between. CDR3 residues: CASRQGRTEAFF. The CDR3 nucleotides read TGTGCCAGCAGACAGGGCCGCACTGAAGCTTTCTTT.

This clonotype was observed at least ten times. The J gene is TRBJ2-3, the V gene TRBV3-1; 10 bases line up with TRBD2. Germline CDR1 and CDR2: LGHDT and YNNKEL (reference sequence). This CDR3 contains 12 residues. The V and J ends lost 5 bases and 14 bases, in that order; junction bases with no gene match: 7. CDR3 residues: CASSGLGTSVYF. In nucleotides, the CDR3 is TGTGCCAGCAGCGGACTAGGGACTAGCGTGTATTTT.

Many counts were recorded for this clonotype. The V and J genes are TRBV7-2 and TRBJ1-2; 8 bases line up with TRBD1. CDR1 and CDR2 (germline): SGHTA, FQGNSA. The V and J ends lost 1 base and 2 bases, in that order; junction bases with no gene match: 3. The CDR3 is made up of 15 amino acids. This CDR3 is CASSLEAGGNYGYTF. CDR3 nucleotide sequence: TGTGCCAGCAGCTTAGAGGCAGGGGGCAACTATGGCTACACCTTC.

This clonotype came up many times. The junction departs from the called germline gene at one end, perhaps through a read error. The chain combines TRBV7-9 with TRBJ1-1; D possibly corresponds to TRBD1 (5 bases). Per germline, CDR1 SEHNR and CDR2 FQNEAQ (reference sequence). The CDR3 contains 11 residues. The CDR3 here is CASSLDSEAFF. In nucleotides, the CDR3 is TGTGCCAGCAGTTTAGACAGTGAAGCTTTCTTT.

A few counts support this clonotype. CDR3 sequence reads: CASSPLPRATQYF. The CDR3, as DNA: TGCGCCAGCAGCCCCTTACCGAGAGCCACGCAGTATTTT. The chain recombines TRBV4-1 with TRBJ2-3; D remains unclear. This CDR3 is 13 amino acids long. The V gene's germline CDR1 is MGHRA and CDR2 YSYEKL. V was pared by 4 bases and J by 9 bases, with 14 bases between.

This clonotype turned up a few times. In DNA form, the CDR3 reads TGCGCCAGCAATCCAGGGGGCGTCGATTCACCCCTCCACTTT. Translating it yields CASNPGGVDSPLHF. This chain links TRBV5-1 with TRBJ1-6; 8 nucleotides agree with TRBD1. This CDR3 spans 14 amino acids. The ends lost 6 bases at V and 8 bases at J; junction bases unmatched: 7. The V gene's germline CDR1 is SGHRS and CDR2 YFSETQ.

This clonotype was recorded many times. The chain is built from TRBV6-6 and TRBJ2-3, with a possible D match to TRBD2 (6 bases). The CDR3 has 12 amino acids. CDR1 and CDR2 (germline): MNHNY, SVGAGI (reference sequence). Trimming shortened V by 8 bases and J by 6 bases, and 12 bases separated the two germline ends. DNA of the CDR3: TGTGCCAGCGGACTAAAAGGTGATACGCAGTATTTT. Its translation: CASGLKGDTQYF.

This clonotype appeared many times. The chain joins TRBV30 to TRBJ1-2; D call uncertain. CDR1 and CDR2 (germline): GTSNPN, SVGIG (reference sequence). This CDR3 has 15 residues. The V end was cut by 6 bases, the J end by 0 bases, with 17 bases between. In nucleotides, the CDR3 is TGTGCCTGCCCCTCCCCAGATGGACCTAACTATGGCTACACCTTC. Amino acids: CACPSPDGPNYGYTF.

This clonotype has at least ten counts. CDR3 in DNA: TGTGCCAGTACTAGCGTCAATGAGCAGTTCTTC. Translated: CASTSVNEQFF. This sequence joins TRBV7-2 and TRBJ2-1; TRBD2 agrees at 7 bases. CDR3 size: 11 residues. The J segment lost 6 bases and the V segment lost 9 bases, leaving 2 bases of the junction unmatched. CDR1 is SGHTA and CDR2 is FQGNSA in the germline V gene. Filled out from reference TRBV7-2 and TRBJ2-1, the complete variable domain reads GAGVSQSPSNKVTEKGKDVELRCDPISGHTALYWYRQSLGQGLEFLIYFQGNSAPDKSGLPSDRFSAERTGGSVSTLTIQRTQQEDSAVYLCASTSVNEQFFGPGTRLTVL.

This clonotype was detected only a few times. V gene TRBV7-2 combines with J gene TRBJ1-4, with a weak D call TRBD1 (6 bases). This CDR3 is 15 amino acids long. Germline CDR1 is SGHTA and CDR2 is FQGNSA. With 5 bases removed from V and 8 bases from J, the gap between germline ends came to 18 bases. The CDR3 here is CASSPRQLGGEKLFF. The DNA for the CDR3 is TGTGCCAGCAGCCCCAGACAGCTGGGGGGCGAAAAACTGTTTTTT.

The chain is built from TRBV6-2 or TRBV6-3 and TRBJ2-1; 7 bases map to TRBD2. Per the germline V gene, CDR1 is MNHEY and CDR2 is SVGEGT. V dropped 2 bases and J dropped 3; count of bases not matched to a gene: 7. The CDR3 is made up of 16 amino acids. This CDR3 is CASSYNSGPLYNEQFF. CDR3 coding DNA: TGTGCCAGCAGTTACAATAGCGGGCCGCTCTACAATGAGCAGTTCTTC.

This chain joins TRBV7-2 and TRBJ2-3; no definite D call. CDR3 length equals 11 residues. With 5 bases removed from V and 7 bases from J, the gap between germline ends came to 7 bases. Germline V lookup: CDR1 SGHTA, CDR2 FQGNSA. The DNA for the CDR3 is TGTGCCAGCAGCGTGCCCAATACGCAGTATTTT. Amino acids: CASSVPNTQYF.

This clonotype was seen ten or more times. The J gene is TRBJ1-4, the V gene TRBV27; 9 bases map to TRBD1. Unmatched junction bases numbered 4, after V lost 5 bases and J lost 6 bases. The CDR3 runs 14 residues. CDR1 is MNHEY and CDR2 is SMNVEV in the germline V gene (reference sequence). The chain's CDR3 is CASSTTGGHEKLFF. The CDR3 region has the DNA TGTGCCAGCAGTACAACAGGGGGCCATGAAAAACTGTTTTTT.

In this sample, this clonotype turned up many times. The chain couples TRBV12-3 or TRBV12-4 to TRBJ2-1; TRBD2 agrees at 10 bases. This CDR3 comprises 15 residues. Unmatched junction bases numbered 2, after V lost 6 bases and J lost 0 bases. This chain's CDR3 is CASSPSGSSYNEQFF. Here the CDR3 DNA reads TGTGCCAGCAGCCCTAGCGGGAGCTCCTACAATGAGCAGTTCTTC.

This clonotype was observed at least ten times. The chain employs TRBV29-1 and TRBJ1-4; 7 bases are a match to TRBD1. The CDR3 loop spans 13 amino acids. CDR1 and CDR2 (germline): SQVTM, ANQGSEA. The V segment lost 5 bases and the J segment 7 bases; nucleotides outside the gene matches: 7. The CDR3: CSVNFRGGEKLFF. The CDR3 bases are TGCAGCGTTAATTTCAGGGGGGGTGAAAAACTGTTTTTT.

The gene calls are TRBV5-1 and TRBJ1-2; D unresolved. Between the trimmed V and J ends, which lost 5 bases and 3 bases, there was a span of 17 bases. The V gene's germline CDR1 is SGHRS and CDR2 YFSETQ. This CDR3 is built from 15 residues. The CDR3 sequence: CASSPAGELHYGYTF. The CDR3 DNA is TGCGCCAGCAGTCCGGCGGGAGAGCTACACTATGGCTACACCTTC.

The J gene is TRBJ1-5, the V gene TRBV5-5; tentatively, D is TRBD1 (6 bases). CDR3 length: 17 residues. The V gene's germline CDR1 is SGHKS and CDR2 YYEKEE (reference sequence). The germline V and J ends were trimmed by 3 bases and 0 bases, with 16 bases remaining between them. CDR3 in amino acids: CASSSGTQRDSNQPQHF. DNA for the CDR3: TGTGCCAGCAGCTCCGGGACACAACGAGATAGCAATCAGCCCCAGCATTTT.

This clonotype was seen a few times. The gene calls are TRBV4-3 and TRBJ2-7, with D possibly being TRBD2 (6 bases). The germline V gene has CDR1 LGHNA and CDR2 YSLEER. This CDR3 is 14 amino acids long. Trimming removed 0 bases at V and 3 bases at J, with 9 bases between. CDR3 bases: TGCGCCAGCAGCCAAGACACGGACTACTACGAGCAGTACTTC. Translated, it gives CASSQDTDYYEQYF.

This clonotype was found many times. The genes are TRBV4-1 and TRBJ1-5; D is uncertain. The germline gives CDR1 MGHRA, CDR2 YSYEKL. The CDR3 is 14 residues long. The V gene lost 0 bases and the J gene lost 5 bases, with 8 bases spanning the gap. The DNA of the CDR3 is TGCGCCAGCAGCCAAGATATTGGCGATCAGCCCCAGCATTTT. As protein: CASSQDIGDQPQHF.

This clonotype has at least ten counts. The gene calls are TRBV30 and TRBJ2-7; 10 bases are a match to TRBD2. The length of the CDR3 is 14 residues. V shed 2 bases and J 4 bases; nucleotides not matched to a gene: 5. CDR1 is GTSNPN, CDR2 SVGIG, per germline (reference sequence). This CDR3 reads CAWSPSGRAYEQYF. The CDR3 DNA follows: TGTGCCTGGAGTCCTAGCGGGAGAGCTTACGAGCAGTACTTC.

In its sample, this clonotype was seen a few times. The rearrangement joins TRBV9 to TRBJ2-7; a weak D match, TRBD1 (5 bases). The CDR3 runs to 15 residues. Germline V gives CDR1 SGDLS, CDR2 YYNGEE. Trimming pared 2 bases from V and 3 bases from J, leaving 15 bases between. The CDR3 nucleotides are TGTGCCAGCAGCGTGACCGACAGAACGATCTACGAGCAGTACTTC. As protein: CASSVTDRTIYEQYF.

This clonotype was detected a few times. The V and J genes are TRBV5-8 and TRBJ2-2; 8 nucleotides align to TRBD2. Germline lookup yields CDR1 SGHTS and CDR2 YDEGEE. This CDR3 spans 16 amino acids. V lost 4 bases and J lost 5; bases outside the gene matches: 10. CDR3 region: CASSPRGTRGTGELFF. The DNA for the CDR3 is TGTGCCAGCAGCCCGCGAGGGACTAGGGGGACCGGGGAGCTGTTTTTT.

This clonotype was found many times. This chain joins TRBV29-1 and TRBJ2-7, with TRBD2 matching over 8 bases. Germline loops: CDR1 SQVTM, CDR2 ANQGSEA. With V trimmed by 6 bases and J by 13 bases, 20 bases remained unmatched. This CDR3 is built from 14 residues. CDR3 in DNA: TGCAGCGTACTACAACCGGGACTAGATGGGTCTGAATACTTC. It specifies CSVLQPGLDGSEYF.

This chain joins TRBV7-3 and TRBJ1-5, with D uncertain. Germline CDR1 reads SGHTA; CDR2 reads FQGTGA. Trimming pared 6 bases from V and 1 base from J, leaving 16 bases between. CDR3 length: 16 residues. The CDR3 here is CASSFYRRGSNQPQHF. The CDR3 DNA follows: TGTGCCAGCAGTTTTTACAGAAGAGGAAGCAATCAGCCCCAGCATTTT.

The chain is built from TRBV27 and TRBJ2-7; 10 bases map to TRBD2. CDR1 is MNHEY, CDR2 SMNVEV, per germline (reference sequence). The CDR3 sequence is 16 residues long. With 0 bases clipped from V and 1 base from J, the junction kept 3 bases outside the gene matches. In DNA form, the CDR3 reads TGTGCCAGCAGTTTATCTACTAGCGGGGCATCCTACGAGCAGTACTTC. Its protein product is CASSLSTSGASYEQYF.